The present entry profiles one T cell receptor beta chain with its context. Its antigen is not known. These data originate in a study of T cell responses to AZD1222 COVID-19 vaccine. TCRdb's copy holds only in-frame clones and misses some; the assay was immunoSEQ multiplex PCR. The table includes roughly 100,000 clones, roughly 84% detected once. Notes on the study in general: The reported proportion of spike-specific TCRs targeting unmutated variant regions was nearly half. Just a handful of people given AZD1222 tested seropositive at baseline.

This receptor was identified in an adult who received the AZD1222 COVID-19 vaccine. The source was peripheral blood, collected 28 days after the second AZD1222 dose.

CDR3 nucleotides: TGTGCCAGCAGCTCCCGACTGACCAGCGTAACTGGAAACACCATATATTTT. It specifies CASSSRLTSVTGNTIYF. V gene TRBV11-2 combines with J gene TRBJ1-3; D is unclear. CDR1 and CDR2 (germline): SGHAT, FQNNGV. The CDR3 loop spans 17 amino acids. V was trimmed by 4 bases and J by 2 bases, leaving 18 bases between them. The full variable domain, its missing parts supplied by reference TRBV11-2 and TRBJ1-3, is EAGVAQSPRYKIIEKRQSVAFWCNPISGHATLYWYQQILGQGPKLLIQFQNNGVVDDSQLPKDRFSAERLKGVDSTLKIQPAKLEDSAVYLCASSSRLTSVTGNTIYFGEGSWLTVV.